This T cell receptor beta chain was sequenced during a study of T-cell memory formation after mild COVID-19. The germline V gene encodes CDR1 KGHSH and CDR2 LQKENI. The CDR3 runs to 15 residues. V gave up 0 bases and J gave up 0 bases, with 8 bases separating them. TCRdb ran MiXCR on the 5' RACE reads and lists one entry per CDR3 protein. The top ten clones hold 20% to 25% of a sample with hundreds of thousands of distinct CDR3 sequences, around 16% of them seen once. This clonotype was obtained from a man between 18 and 35 years old who had mild COVID-19 (a few samples of this study predate the infection). Cell type and time point are not known. Input material: PBMCs or a T cell subset sorted from them (not recorded which). This chain joins TRBV18 and TRBJ1-2; D remains ambiguous. The CDR3 region has the DNA TGTGCCAGCTCACCACCGTCCCTCCCTAACTATGGCTACACCTTC. As protein: CASSPPSLPNYGYTF.